These 21 T cell receptor beta chains were sequenced from one sample in a study of T cell responses to AZD1222 COVID-19 vaccine (dated by TCRdb to about 2021). Library prep was done by the immunoSEQ multiplex PCR assay. Entries here come from immuneACCESS through TCRdb and include only in-frame sequences with V and J called. Some clones fail to appear in such tables; in the studies checked, an unresolved V gene covers under half of the shortfall, and the cause of the remainder is unknown. The sample includes roughly 100,000 clones, with over 75% observed a single time. The top ten clonotypes cover more than 10% of the sample. Per the publication, the time point label means: baseline before first vaccination. This specimen consisted of peripheral blood, obtained on day 0 of AZD1222 vaccination. The origin of the receptors is an adult in good health.

This sequence joins TRBV6-5 and TRBJ2-7; the match to TRBD2 covers 8 bases. Per the germline V gene, CDR1 is MNHEY and CDR2 is SVGAGI. The trim removed 0 bases at V and 0 bases at J, leaving 4 bases unmatched. The CDR3 covers 16 residues. CDR3 sequence: CASSYSTSGNSYEQYF. The CDR3 nucleotides read TGTGCCAGCAGTTACTCCACTAGCGGTAACTCCTACGAGCAGTACTTC.

This clone was detected once. V usage is TRBV7-3 and J usage is TRBJ2-5; perhaps TRBD2 as D (5 bases). CDR1 is SGHTA, CDR2 FQGTGA, per germline. V was pared by 5 bases and J by 5 bases, with 12 bases between. The CDR3 has 13 residues. CDR3 coding DNA: TGTGCCAGCAGCCCCTCGGACTCGGAGACCCAGTACTTC. Amino acid sequence: CASSPSDSETQYF.

V and J are TRBV9 and TRBJ1-2; D is unresolved. The CDR3 has 13 amino acids. V lost 2 bases and J 5 bases, leaving 10 bases between the germline ends. CDR1 is SGDLS and CDR2 is YYNGEE in the germline V gene. The CDR3 here is CASSVSGPYGYTF. The CDR3 DNA reads as TGTGCCAGCAGCGTTTCGGGTCCTTATGGCTACACCTTC.

CDR3 in DNA: TGTGCCAGCAGCTCACTAGCGGGGGCATTCTACGAGCAGTACTTC. Translated, it gives CASSSLAGAFYEQYF. The rearrangement uses TRBV11-2 and TRBJ2-7; TRBD2 aligns across 11 bases. V was pared by 4 bases and J by 3 bases, with 5 bases of the junction left unmatched. The CDR3 has 15 amino acids. Per the germline V gene, CDR1 is SGHAT and CDR2 is FQNNGV.

V is TRBV19 and J is TRBJ2-3, with 7 bases identical to TRBD2. CDR3 size: 19 residues. J was trimmed by 0 bases and V by 1 base; bases with no gene match: 13. Germline CDR1 and CDR2: LNHDA and SQIVND (reference sequence). The CDR3 protein is CASSIARLSGGQSTDTQYF. DNA of the CDR3: TGTGCCAGTAGTATAGCCCGGCTCTCGGGGGGTCAAAGCACAGATACGCAGTATTTT.

V gene TRBV24-1 combines with J gene TRBJ2-3; D not certain. This CDR3 has 15 amino acids. V lost 3 bases to trimming and J lost 0 bases, with 9 bases between them. Germline loops: CDR1 KGHDR, CDR2 SFDVKD. CDR3 protein: CATSDPASSTDTQYF. CDR3 sequence (DNA): TGTGCCACCAGTGATCCTGCCTCTAGCACAGATACGCAGTATTTT.

The chain uses TRBV15 and TRBJ1-1, with D possibly TRBD1 on 6 matching bases. The germline V gene encodes CDR1 LNHNV and CDR2 YYDKDF (reference sequence). Trimming cost V 2 bases and J 1 base, with 11 bases left between them. The CDR3 contains 15 residues. The CDR3 nucleotides are TGTGCCACCAGCAGACCGACAGGATCGAACACTGAAGCTTTCTTT. It translates to CATSRPTGSNTEAFF.

The chain joins TRBV7-9 to TRBJ2-7; D uncertain. This CDR3 has 14 amino acids. CDR1 and CDR2 (germline): SEHNR, FQNEAQ (reference sequence). The ends were cut back, 1 base at V and 4 bases at J, with 11 bases in the middle. CDR3 region: CASSLGVGWYEQYF. The CDR3 nucleotides read TGTGCCAGCAGCTTAGGAGTAGGGTGGTACGAGCAGTACTTC.

The chain has TRBV4-3 and TRBJ1-2; TRBD1 is a possible D gene (6 bases). CDR1 and CDR2 from the germline V gene are LGHNA and YSLEER. The CDR3 runs 13 residues. Trimming cost V 0 bases and J 9 bases, with 11 bases left between them. CDR3 in amino acids: CASSQEDTGSYTF. CDR3 in DNA: TGCGCCAGCAGCCAAGAGGATACAGGGAGCTACACCTTC.

The chain combines TRBV7-2 with TRBJ1-2; 7 bases align to TRBD1. CDR3 size: 12 residues. Germline CDR1 and CDR2: SGHTA and FQGNSA. J was trimmed by 8 bases and V by 6 bases; bases with no gene match: 6. CDR3 sequence: CASSSNRGGYTF. In DNA, the CDR3 is TGTGCCAGCAGTTCTAACAGGGGAGGCTACACCTTC.

The V and J genes are TRBV2 and TRBJ2-5; 13 bases agree with TRBD2. The CDR3 is made up of 14 amino acids. The V gene end was trimmed by 8 bases and the J gene end by 5 bases; junction bases not matched to a gene: 5. Germline assignment: CDR1 SNHLY and CDR2 FYNNEI. DNA of the CDR3: TGTGCCAGCCACAGGACTAGCGGGGGTGAGACCCAGTACTTC. Translating it yields CASHRTSGGETQYF.

The chain links TRBV9 to TRBJ1-2; D is possibly TRBD1 (6 bases). CDR1 SGDLS and CDR2 YYNGEE come from the germline V gene. The CDR3 is 14 amino acids. V gave up 0 bases and J gave up 2 bases, with 8 bases separating them. In DNA form, the CDR3 reads TGTGCCAGCAGCGTAGATACAGGGAACTATGGCTACACCTTC. Its translation is CASSVDTGNYGYTF. Based on the CDR3 plus reference TRBV9 and TRBJ1-2, the full variable domain is DSGVTQTPKHLITATGQRVTLRCSPRSGDLSVYWYQQSLDQGLQFLIQYYNGEERAKGNILERFSAQQFPDLHSELNLSSLELGDSALYFCASSVDTGNYGYTFGSGTRLTVV.

There are a few counts of this clone. The J gene is TRBJ2-1, the V gene TRBV9; possible D gene TRBD2, 5 bases. Per the germline V gene, CDR1 is SGDLS and CDR2 is YYNGEE. CDR3 length equals 14 residues. Trimming removed 4 bases from V and 12 bases from J, with 20 bases in between. Here the CDR3 reads CASSPKTVISGQFF. In nucleotides, the CDR3 is TGTGCCAGCAGCCCTAAAACAGTAATCAGCGGGCAGTTCTTC.

The rearrangement uses TRBV28 and TRBJ1-6; 8 positions agree with TRBD1. V gave up 6 bases and J gave up 9 bases; unmatched junction bases: 13. CDR1 MDHEN and CDR2 SYDVKM come from the germline V gene. CDR3 length equals 16 residues. The CDR3 loop reads CASSSSDRGPGSPLHF. The CDR3 DNA reads as TGTGCCAGCAGCTCCAGTGACAGGGGCCCAGGTTCACCCCTCCACTTT.

V gene TRBV9 combines with J gene TRBJ1-6; D is uncertain. V dropped 0 bases and J dropped 10 bases, with 11 bases sitting between them. This CDR3 spans 14 amino acids. Germline lookup yields CDR1 SGDLS and CDR2 YYNGEE. The CDR3 protein is CASSVAATGSPLHF. The CDR3 nucleotides are TGTGCCAGCAGCGTAGCTGCGACCGGCTCACCCCTCCACTTT.

The chain couples TRBV11-3 to TRBJ2-2; 7 bases agree with TRBD1. Unmatched junction bases numbered 4, after V lost 3 bases and J lost 0 bases. This CDR3 contains 16 residues. CDR1 and CDR2 from the germline V gene are SGHNT and YENEEA. CDR3 in DNA: TGTGCCAGCAGCTTCGGGACAGTCCCGAACACCGGGGAGCTGTTTTTT. This gives the protein CASSFGTVPNTGELFF.

This clone was detected once. The chain is built from TRBV6-6 and TRBJ2-7; tentative D call: TRBD2 (7 bases). This CDR3 comprises 14 residues. V was pared by 5 bases and J by 7 bases, with 18 bases between. The germline V gene encodes CDR1 MNHNY and CDR2 SVGAGI (reference sequence). The CDR3 region is CASSLEGGASEQYF. The CDR3, as DNA: TGTGCCAGCAGTCTTGAGGGGGGGGCATCTGAGCAGTACTTC.

The V gene is TRBV7-2, the J gene TRBJ1-5; D uncertain. From germline, CDR1 is SGHTA and CDR2 FQGNSA. The CDR3 sequence is 14 residues long. The V end lost 0 bases, the J end lost 0 bases, and 3 bases lay between the germline ends. This chain's CDR3 is CASSLAGSNQPQHF. The CDR3 coding sequence is TGTGCCAGCAGCTTAGCTGGTAGCAATCAGCCCCAGCATTTT.

The J gene is TRBJ1-2, the V gene TRBV10-3; 7 positions match TRBD1. CDR3 size: 13 residues. With 6 bases clipped from V and 2 bases from J, the junction kept 3 bases outside the gene matches. CDR1 ENHRY and CDR2 SYGVKD come from the germline V gene. DNA of the CDR3: TGTGCCATCAGCGGGACAGCCAACTATGGCTACACCTTC. It codes for CAISGTANYGYTF.

The V gene is TRBV7-8, the J gene TRBJ2-7; TRBD1 is a possible D gene (5 bases). Between the trimmed V and J ends, which lost 3 bases and 3 bases, there was a span of 9 bases. From germline, CDR1 is SGHVS and CDR2 FQNEAQ. CDR3 length equals 13 residues. The CDR3 spells CASSLGHSYEQYF. As DNA, the CDR3 is TGTGCCAGCAGCTTGGGGCACAGCTACGAGCAGTACTTC.

The rearrangement links TRBV5-5 to TRBJ1-5; D gene unclear. Germline lookup yields CDR1 SGHKS and CDR2 YYEKEE (reference sequence). V was cut by 1 base and J by 6 bases, with 5 bases left in between. CDR3 length equals 12 residues. CDR3 loop: CASSLIGQPQHF. CDR3 in DNA: TGTGCCAGCAGCTTGATAGGTCAGCCCCAGCATTTT.